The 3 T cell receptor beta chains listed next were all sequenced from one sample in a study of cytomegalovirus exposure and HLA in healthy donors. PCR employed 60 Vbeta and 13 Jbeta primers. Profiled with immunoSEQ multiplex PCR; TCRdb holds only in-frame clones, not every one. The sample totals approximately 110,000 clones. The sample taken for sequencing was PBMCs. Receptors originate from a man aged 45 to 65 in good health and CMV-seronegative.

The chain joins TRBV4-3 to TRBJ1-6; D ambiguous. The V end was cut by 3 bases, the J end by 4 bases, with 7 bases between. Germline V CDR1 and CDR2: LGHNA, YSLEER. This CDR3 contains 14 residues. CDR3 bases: TGCGCCAGCAGCCAGCGGCTATATAATTCACCCCTCCACTTT. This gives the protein CASSQRLYNSPLHF.

The CDR3 bases are TGTGCCAGCAGTGAGGCGGGGCACCAAGAGACCCAGTACTTC. Its protein is CASSEAGHQETQYF. The chain recombines TRBV6-1 with TRBJ2-5, with TRBD2 as a possible D gene (6 bases). Germline CDR1 is MNHNS and CDR2 is SASEGT. V lost 3 bases and J 0 bases, leaving 8 bases between the germline ends. The CDR3 runs 14 residues.

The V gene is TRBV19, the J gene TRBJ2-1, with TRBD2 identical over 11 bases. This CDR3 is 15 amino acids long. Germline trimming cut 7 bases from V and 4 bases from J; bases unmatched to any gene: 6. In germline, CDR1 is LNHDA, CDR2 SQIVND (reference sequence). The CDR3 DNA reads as TGTGCCAGTAAAACTAGCGGGGGAACTTACAATGAGCAGTTCTTC. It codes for CASKTSGGTYNEQFF. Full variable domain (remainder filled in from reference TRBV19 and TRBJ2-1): DGGITQSPKYLFRKEGQNVTLSCEQNLNHDAMYWYRQDPGQGLRLIYYSQIVNDFQKGDIAEGYSVSREKKESFPLTVTSAQKNPTAFYLCASKTSGGTYNEQFFGPGTRLTVL.